This T cell receptor beta chain derives from a study of breast tumors, draining lymph nodes, adjacent tissues. TCRdb re-analysed the multiplex PCR reads in MiXCR, keeping a single row per CDR3 protein. This table has tens of thousands of distinct CDR3 sequences, 35% to 50% appearing once. This receptor was obtained from a female donor with breast cancer. Some clones in this sample may be carry-over from other donors' samples. Sequencing was done on a sample of breast tumor tissue.

In DNA, the CDR3 is TGTGCCAGCAGCCCGGTGACAGGGCTGAGGACTGAAGCTTTCTTT. Translated: CASSPVTGLRTEAFF. The chain joins TRBV9 to TRBJ1-1, with 7 positions matching TRBD1. The CDR3 length is 15 residues. Trimming cost V 4 bases and J 5 bases; bases outside gene matches: 11. CDR1 is SGDLS and CDR2 is YYNGEE in the germline V gene.